This T cell receptor (beta chain) came from a study of cytomegalovirus exposure and HLA in healthy donors. V lost 3 bases and J 7 bases, leaving 19 bases between the germline ends. This CDR3 contains 15 residues. Germline loops: CDR1 MDHEN, CDR2 SYDVKM. Vbeta (60) and Jbeta (13) primers were used in the PCR. Assay: immunoSEQ multiplex PCR; the TCRdb copy retains only in-frame clones and omits some. The repertoire includes roughly 110,000 clones, about 81% of them detected once, and less than 3% sits in the top ten. This clonotype was obtained from a male donor in good health and CMV-seropositive. Sequenced input: PBMCs. The rearrangement links TRBV28 to TRBJ2-7, with a weak D call TRBD1 (5 bases). In nucleotides, the CDR3 is TGTGCCAGCAGTTTTAAGGCAGGGCCCCTAAGGGAGCAGTACTTC. It specifies CASSFKAGPLREQYF.